This T cell receptor (beta chain) was profiled in a study of shared clonotypes between healthy human individuals. This clone was recorded once. Several immunoSEQ plates held equal portions of the genomic DNA taken from each subset. In the source study's methods: ImmunoSEQ only sent back junction sequences with no quality scores, so filtering was done differently. TCRdb's copy holds only in-frame clones and misses some; the assay was immunoSEQ multiplex PCR. V and J calls and clone size follow that table, whereas D and trimming were derived from the DNA. Of around 500,000 clones listed, around three quarters are singletons. The CDR3 consists of 17 residues. V shed 3 bases, J shed 0 bases, and the junction held 7 bases outside the gene matches. Looked up from germline, CDR1 is SEHNR and CDR2 is FQNEAQ (reference sequence).

V usage is TRBV7-9 and J usage is TRBJ1-5; 8 nucleotides align to TRBD1. The receptor comes from a woman in her thirties or forties in good health. Some clones in this sample may be carry-over from other donors' samples. Sample: PBMCs. The CDR3 loop reads CASSFGQGPYSNQPQHF. The CDR3 DNA reads TGTGCCAGCAGCTTCGGACAGGGCCCTTATAGCAATCAGCCCCAGCATTTT.